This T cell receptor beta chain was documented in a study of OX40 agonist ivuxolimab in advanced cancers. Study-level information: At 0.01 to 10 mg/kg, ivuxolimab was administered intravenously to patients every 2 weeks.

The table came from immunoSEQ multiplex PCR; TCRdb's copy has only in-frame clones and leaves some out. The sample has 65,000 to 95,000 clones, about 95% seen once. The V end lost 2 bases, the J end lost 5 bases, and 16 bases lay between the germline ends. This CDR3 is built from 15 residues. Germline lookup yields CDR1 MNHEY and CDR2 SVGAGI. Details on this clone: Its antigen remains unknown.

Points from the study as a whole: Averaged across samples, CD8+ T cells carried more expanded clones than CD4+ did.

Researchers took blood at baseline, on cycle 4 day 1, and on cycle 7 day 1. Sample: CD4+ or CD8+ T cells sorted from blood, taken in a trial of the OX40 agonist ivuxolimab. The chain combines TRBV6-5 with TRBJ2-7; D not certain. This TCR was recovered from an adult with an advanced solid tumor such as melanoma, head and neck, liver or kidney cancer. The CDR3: CASSYEGPKPDEQYF. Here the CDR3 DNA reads TGTGCCAGCAGTTACGAAGGGCCGAAGCCGGACGAGCAGTACTTC.